This T cell receptor beta chain was identified in a study of yellow fever vaccine responses in identical twins (dated 2018 in TCRdb). For the wider study: In the study, vaccine-responding T cell clones were precisely tracked in identical twins. General findings and caveats noted by the study authors: According to the authors, the vaccine-induced T cell response in identical twins seemed to be partly convergent and partly specific to each individual.

The count of this clonotype is one. Its cognate antigen has yet to be identified. Base qualities are not provided; no much larger clone lies one nucleotide away. A single read counts as weak evidence. Library preparation used RT-PCR. Sequencer: Illumina HiSeq 2500. TCRdb cleaned the public reads at Q25 with fastp, built clones with MiXCR and kept in-frame beta chains. CDR3 protein duplicates are merged, each entry listing the most common genes and DNA. Here the sample has about 18,000 distinct CDR3 sequences; just over 60% occur a single time. The ten largest clones capture roughly 8.4% of the sample. Relative to germline, V is 5 bases shorter and J is 8 bases shorter, with 11 bases between their ends. The CDR3 covers 12 residues, taking in both the cysteine and the phenylalanine. Of the read, only the CDR3 DNA is kept; its 36 bases are in frame from base 1. CDR1 and CDR2 were assigned from the germline V gene (reference sequence) as SEHNR and FQNEAQ.

Recombination joined TRBV7-9 with TRBJ2-3; TRBD2 could be the D gene, as 5 bases match. The sequence was obtained from a woman aged 18-29 years who received the yellow fever vaccine. Donor details come from another sample of the same person, matched by shared clones. The source was T cells from blood (PBMCs), unsorted or a sorted subset (not recorded which), collected before or after yellow fever vaccination (not recorded which). The CDR3 corresponds to CASSPSGVTQYF. The DNA is TGTGCCAGCAGCCCAAGCGGAGTTACGCAGTATTTT.